Below are 6 T cell receptor beta chains sequenced from a single sample in a study of T cell changes during pregnancy in multiple sclerosis. Repertoires were generated with immunoSEQ multiplex PCR, while TCRdb's copy carries only in-frame clones and drops some. The data show some 87,000 clones, nearly 95% seen once. This specimen consisted of peripheral blood, obtained in the second trimester of pregnancy. Every receptor here comes from a female donor with multiple sclerosis, enrolled in a pregnancy study.

The rearrangement uses TRBV27 and TRBJ2-1, with TRBD2 identical over 13 bases. The CDR3 spans 15 residues. Germline CDR1 reads MNHEY; CDR2 reads SMNVEV (reference sequence). Trimming cost V 6 bases and J 7 bases; bases outside gene matches: 6. As DNA, the CDR3 is TGTGCCAGCAGCCAGGGGACTAGCGGGATTAATGAGCAGTTCTTC. Translation gives CASSQGTSGINEQFF.

The gene calls are TRBV10-1 and TRBJ2-7; 9 positions match TRBD2. The V segment lost 2 bases and the J segment 2 bases; nucleotides outside the gene matches: 4. The CDR3 is 15 residues long. Looked up from germline, CDR1 is WNHNN and CDR2 is SYGVQD (reference sequence). The CDR3 coding sequence is TGCGCCAGCAGTGAGGGGACTAGCTACCCCTACGAGCAGTACTTC. Translated: CASSEGTSYPYEQYF.

This chain links TRBV11-2 with TRBJ2-3; 11 nucleotides agree with TRBD2. The V gene end was trimmed by 5 bases and the J gene end by 6 bases; junction bases not matched to a gene: 10. The germline V gene encodes CDR1 SGHAT and CDR2 FQNNGV. CDR3 length: 16 residues. CDR3 nucleotides: TGTGCCAGCAGCCTGCAGACTAGCGGGGTCCGGGATACGCAGTATTTT. Translated, it gives CASSLQTSGVRDTQYF. The whole variable domain, filled in from reference TRBV11-2 and TRBJ2-3, reads EAGVAQSPRYKIIEKRQSVAFWCNPISGHATLYWYQQILGQGPKLLIQFQNNGVVDDSQLPKDRFSAERLKGVDSTLKIQPAKLEDSAVYLCASSLQTSGVRDTQYFGPGTRLTVL.

The chain carries TRBV25-1 and TRBJ1-1; unclear D gene. Per the germline V gene, CDR1 is MGHDK and CDR2 is SYGVNS. CDR3 size: 12 residues. V was clipped by 2 bases and J by 11 bases, with 12 bases between them. CDR3 coding DNA: TGTGCCAGCAGTGAACGCGGGGATTGGGCTTTCTTT. Its protein product is CASSERGDWAFF.

The gene calls are TRBV5-1 and TRBJ2-2, with a tentative D call TRBD1 (6 bases). The CDR3 extends over 16 amino acids. Germline V lookup: CDR1 SGHRS, CDR2 YFSETQ. V was cut by 1 base and J by 0 bases, with 10 bases left in between. The CDR3 loop reads CASSLLPGANTGELFF. As DNA, the CDR3 is TGCGCCAGCAGCTTGCTGCCAGGGGCGAACACCGGGGAGCTGTTTTTT.

The chain is built from TRBV28 and TRBJ1-4; 9 bases fit TRBD1. Trimming removed 6 bases from V and 8 bases from J; junction bases left unmatched: 10. CDR1 is MDHEN and CDR2 is SYDVKM in the germline V gene. This CDR3 is 15 amino acids long. CDR3 bases: TGTGCCAGCAGCCTCGGGGGACAGGGACGAGAAAAACTGTTTTTT. Translation gives CASSLGGQGREKLFF.